This entry features one TCR beta chain sequence. This sample stems from a study of cytomegalovirus exposure and HLA in healthy donors. Sequencing was performed with immunoSEQ multiplex PCR; in TCRdb, only in-frame clones are kept and a portion is missing. The repertoire holds about 160,000 clones, with 95% to 97% as singletons. Germline V lookup: CDR1 MNHEY, CDR2 SVGAGI. Unmatched junction bases numbered 7, after V lost 0 bases and J lost 7 bases. The CDR3 has 16 amino acids. The sample taken for sequencing was PBMCs. The V gene is TRBV6-5, the J gene TRBJ2-1, with TRBD2 matching 9 bases. The sequence was collected from a woman younger than 30 in good health and CMV-seronegative. CDR3 DNA: TGTGCCAGCAGTTACTCCCTTAGCGGGGGCCAGAATGAGCAGTTCTTC. Its translation is CASSYSLSGGQNEQFF.